The T cell receptor beta chain under discussion was sequenced for a study of CD8 T cells in ankylosing spondylitis. Study-level points and caveats: Seemingly characteristic of ankylosing spondylitis blood was a TCR beta motif consisting of 7 or 8 highly homologous variants. Peripheral blood samples showed relatively rare disease-linked clones, and these clones were CD8+.

The ends were cut back, 7 bases at V and 0 bases at J, with 16 bases in the middle. The CDR3 loop spans 15 amino acids. This clonotype was counted many times. Its antigen is unidentified. Each TCR beta library was made by quantitative 5'-RACE that incorporated molecular barcodes. TCRdb analysed the 5' RACE reads with MiXCR anew, one entry per CDR3 protein. The table has roughly 90,000 distinct CDR3 sequences, 8% to 10% seen once; the top ten hold 9.5% to 10%. Sequenced: blood, either unsorted or a sorted T cell fraction (not recorded which). The chain joins TRBV12-3 or TRBV12-4 to TRBJ2-7; a possible D gene is TRBD2 (5 bases). This clonotype originated in a male donor with ankylosing spondylitis or in good health (not recorded which). The CDR3 nucleotides read TGTGCCAGCACCCTTCGGACCGGAGGCTCCTACGAGCAGTACTTC. The encoded protein is CASTLRTGGSYEQYF.